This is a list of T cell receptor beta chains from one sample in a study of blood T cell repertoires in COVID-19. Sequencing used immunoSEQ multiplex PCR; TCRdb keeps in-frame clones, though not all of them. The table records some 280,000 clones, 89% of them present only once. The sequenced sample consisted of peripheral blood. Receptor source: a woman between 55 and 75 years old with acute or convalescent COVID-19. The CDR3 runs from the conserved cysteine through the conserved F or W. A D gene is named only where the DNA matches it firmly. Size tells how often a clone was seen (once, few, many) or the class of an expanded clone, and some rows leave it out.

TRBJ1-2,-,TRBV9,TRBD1,TGTGCCAGCAGCGTGGACAGGAGCTATGGCTACACCTTC,CASSVDRSYGYTF
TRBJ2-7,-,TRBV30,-,TGTGCCTGGAGTGACAGGCGGATCTACGAGCAGTACTTC,CAWSDRRIYEQYF
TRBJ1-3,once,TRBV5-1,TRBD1,TGCGCCAGCAGCATCTCGACAGGGAAATCTGGAAACACCATATATTTT,CASSISTGKSGNTIYF
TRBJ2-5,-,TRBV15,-,TGTGCCACCAGCAGAGGGGCAGGGAAGGAGACCCAGTACTTC,CATSRGAGKETQYF
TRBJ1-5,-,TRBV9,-,TGTGCCAGCAGCCCGGAGTGGGAGACGCAGCCCCAGCATTTT,CASSPEWETQPQHF
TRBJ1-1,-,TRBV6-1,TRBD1,TGTGCCAGCAGTGTTAATCAATGGTCCGGGACAGCAAATTCCGGGGCTTTCTTT,CASSVNQWSGTANSGAFF
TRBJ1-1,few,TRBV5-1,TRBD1,TGCGCCAGCAGCTTGGGTATAGGACAGGGAAAAACTGAAGCTTTCTTT,CASSLGIGQGKTEAFF
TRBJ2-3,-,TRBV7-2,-,TGTGCCAGCAGCTCGCCCCGGGGCACAGATACGCAGTATTTT,CASSSPRGTDTQYF
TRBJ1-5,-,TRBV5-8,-,TGTGCCAGCAGCTTGTCAGGGAAGGGGCAGCCCCAGCATTTT,CASSLSGKGQPQHF
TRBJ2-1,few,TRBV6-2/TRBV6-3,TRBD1,TGTGCCAGCAGTTACCTCCGGACAGGGCGGGATGAGCAGTTCTTC,CASSYLRTGRDEQFF